The 32 T cell receptor beta chains below come from one sample, sequenced in a study of vaccination and CD4 T cells after COVID-19. This sample's treatment: approximately 9-day PBMC culture with coronavirus spike peptide pools or control peptides (ViraFEST assay). Antigens for these TCRs are unknown. Oncomine TCR Beta short-read sequencing was applied to DNA from cultured CD4+ T cells. TCRdb re-called the PCR reads through MiXCR, storing one row per CDR3 protein. The table records under 25,000 distinct CDR3 sequences, around 50% of them present only once. Input material: CD4+ T cells from blood, cultured in vitro. These receptors originate from a human donor who had recovered from COVID-19.

This chain connects TRBV20-1 to TRBJ1-2, with unresolved D. CDR1 is DFQATT and CDR2 is SNEGSKA in the germline V gene (reference sequence). CDR3 length: 11 amino acids. V shed 4 bases and J shed 3 bases, with 6 bases lying between them. As DNA, the CDR3 is TGCAGTGCTAATCCCGACTATGGCTACACCTTC. Its protein product is CSANPDYGYTF.

This sequence joins TRBV4-2 and TRBJ2-1; D perhaps matches TRBD1 (5 bases). The CDR3 is 16 residues long. Germline lookup yields CDR1 LGHNA and CDR2 YNFKEQ. Trimming removed 1 base at V and 5 bases at J, with 15 bases between. The CDR3 nucleotides read TGTGCCAGCAGCCAAGTCTGGGGCAGGTCCGACAATGAGCAGTTCTTC. This gives the protein CASSQVWGRSDNEQFF.

J is TRBJ2-7 and V is TRBV6-5; 12 bases agree with TRBD2. The CDR3 has 17 residues. Germline V lookup: CDR1 MNHEY, CDR2 SVGAGI. After removal of 3 bases from V and 1 base from J, the junction contained 7 bases not matched to a gene. The CDR3 sequence is CASSYDGTSGLSYEQYF. The CDR3 nucleotides are TGTGCCAGCAGTTATGATGGGACTAGCGGGTTGTCCTACGAGCAGTACTTC.

The rearrangement uses TRBV5-1 and TRBJ1-2; weak D call: TRBD1 (5 bases). This CDR3 is 14 amino acids long. V dropped 6 bases and J dropped 0 bases, with 12 bases sitting between them. CDR1 and CDR2 (germline): SGHRS, YFSETQ. The CDR3 region has the DNA TGCGCCAGCACTCCCGGGGCGCCTAACTATGGCTACACCTTC. It codes for CASTPGAPNYGYTF.

The rearrangement uses TRBV28 and TRBJ1-1, with unresolved D. The CDR3 is made up of 11 amino acids. Germline values: CDR1 MDHEN, CDR2 SYDVKM. Trimming cost V 7 bases and J 4 bases, with 7 bases left between them. The CDR3 DNA is TGTGCCAGCACCAAACCCACTGAAGCTTTCTTT. Translated: CASTKPTEAFF.

The V gene is TRBV19, the J gene TRBJ1-2, with 11 nucleotides matching TRBD1. CDR3 length: 15 amino acids. J was trimmed by 7 bases and V by 9 bases; bases with no gene match: 13. Per the germline V gene, CDR1 is LNHDA and CDR2 is SQIVND (reference sequence). The CDR3 region is CASAGTGGGIGGYTF. In nucleotides, the CDR3 is TGTGCCAGCGCCGGGACAGGGGGTGGGATTGGTGGCTACACCTTC.

The V gene is TRBV11-3, the J gene TRBJ2-7, with TRBD1 matching over 8 bases. Germline values: CDR1 SGHNT, CDR2 YENEEA. V was clipped by 5 bases and J by 2 bases; unmatched bases: 5. The CDR3 covers 14 residues. DNA of the CDR3: TGTGCCAGCAGCCTACAGGGGGACCCCTACGAGCAGTACTTC. Its translation is CASSLQGDPYEQYF.

The chain carries TRBV3-1 and TRBJ1-2; D is unclear. The CDR3 runs to 11 residues. Trimming took 2 bases from V and 6 from J, leaving 4 bases between them. Germline loops: CDR1 LGHDT, CDR2 YNNKEL (reference sequence). CDR3 DNA: TGTGCCAGCAGCCAATCACATGGCTACACCTTC. Translation: CASSQSHGYTF. Combining the CDR3 with reference TRBV3-1 and TRBJ1-2 gives the whole variable domain DTAVSQTPKYLVTQMGNDKSIKCEQNLGHDTMYWYKQDSKKFLKIMFSYNNKELIINETVPNRFSPKSPDKAHLNLHINSLELGDSAVYFCASSQSHGYTFGSGTRLTVV.

This clonotype was detected a few times. The gene calls are TRBV6-1 and TRBJ2-5; no definite D call. This CDR3 is 18 amino acids long. Trimming left V 0 bases short and J 0 bases short, with 17 bases between. Germline-derived CDR1 and CDR2 are MNHNS and SASEGT. The DNA for the CDR3 is TGTGCCAGCAGTGAAGCGCACGCTTCCGGGCCTAACCAAGAGACCCAGTACTTC. Amino acid sequence: CASSEAHASGPNQETQYF.

The chain joins TRBV2 to TRBJ1-2; 7 bases match TRBD1. V trimming: 2 bases; J trimming: 8 bases; junction bases outside the gene matches: 5. This CDR3 has 13 residues. The germline V gene has CDR1 SNHLY and CDR2 FYNNEI. CDR3 protein: CASSERSGGGYTF. The CDR3 DNA follows: TGTGCCAGCAGTGAAAGATCAGGGGGGGGCTACACCTTC.

The chain joins TRBV30 to TRBJ2-1; D ambiguous. Trimming removed 1 base from V and 12 bases from J, with 10 bases in between. The germline gives CDR1 GTSNPN, CDR2 SVGIG (reference sequence). The CDR3 has 11 residues. The CDR3 sequence is CAWSARGAQFF. For the CDR3, the DNA is TGTGCCTGGAGTGCTCGAGGCGCGCAGTTCTTC.

The rearrangement links TRBV7-2 to TRBJ2-7; 8 bases are a match to TRBD2. V lost 7 bases to trimming and J lost 6 bases; unmatched junction nucleotides: 14. The V gene's germline CDR1 is SGHTA and CDR2 FQGNSA. The CDR3 totals 15 residues. In DNA, the CDR3 is TGTGCCAGCACCTACGGGGGGGCCCTCAGGGCCGAGCAGTACTTC. Translation: CASTYGGALRAEQYF.

V is TRBV28 and J is TRBJ1-2, with D possibly matching TRBD1 (6 bases). Germline V gene lookup returns CDR1 MDHEN and CDR2 SYDVKM. The CDR3 consists of 13 residues. Between the trimmed V and J ends, which lost 2 bases and 4 bases, there was a span of 8 bases. In DNA, the CDR3 is TGTGCCAGCAGTTTAACAGGGACCTATGGCTACACCTTC. Encoded protein: CASSLTGTYGYTF.

The chain employs TRBV11-2 and TRBJ2-1; either TRBD1 or TRBD2 may fit D (5 bases each). There are 15 residues in the CDR3. Germline assignment: CDR1 SGHAT and CDR2 FQNNGV. V gave up 5 bases and J gave up 9 bases, with 20 bases separating them. CDR3 nucleotides: TGTGCCAGCAGCCCAAGGGGAGTGACTGGGCTTGAGCAGTTCTTC. It encodes CASSPRGVTGLEQFF.

J is TRBJ2-7 and V is TRBV27, with D possibly being TRBD1 (5 bases). V was cut by 8 bases and J by 0 bases, with 17 bases left in between. This CDR3 spans 15 amino acids. The germline gives CDR1 MNHEY, CDR2 SMNVEV (reference sequence). The CDR3 region is CASGGARPSSYEQYF. In nucleotides, the CDR3 is TGTGCCAGCGGTGGGGCCAGACCAAGCTCCTACGAGCAGTACTTC.

In this sample, this clonotype turned up once. The chain has TRBV7-2 and TRBJ1-2; D not resolved. Trimming removed 3 bases from V and 8 bases from J, with 10 bases in between. This CDR3 contains 12 residues. The germline V gene encodes CDR1 SGHTA and CDR2 FQGNSA. CDR3 region: CASSFQDGGYTF. The CDR3, as DNA: TGTGCCAGCAGCTTCCAAGACGGGGGCTACACCTTC.

V is TRBV19 and J is TRBJ1-2; the match to TRBD1 covers 9 bases. The germline gives CDR1 LNHDA, CDR2 SQIVND (reference sequence). Trimming cost V 5 bases and J 4 bases; bases outside gene matches: 5. The CDR3 contains 14 residues. This chain's CDR3 is CASSSGQGIYGYTF. The DNA for the CDR3 is TGTGCCAGTAGTTCGGGACAGGGAATCTATGGCTACACCTTC.

This clonotype was counted a few times. The genes are TRBV20-1 and TRBJ2-1; TRBD2 matches at 9 bases. The germline gives CDR1 DFQATT, CDR2 SNEGSKA (reference sequence). CDR3 length: 15 residues. The V and J ends lost 3 bases and 5 bases, in that order; junction bases with no gene match: 8. The CDR3 sequence: CSASGREGRDNEQFF. In nucleotides, the CDR3 is TGCAGTGCTAGTGGGCGGGAGGGCCGGGACAATGAGCAGTTCTTC.

The genes are TRBV24-1 and TRBJ2-5; 10 bases match TRBD2. Trimming removed 3 bases from V and 7 bases from J; junction bases left unmatched: 7. This CDR3 spans 15 amino acids. Germline CDR1 is KGHDR and CDR2 is SFDVKD. CDR3: CATSDVAGGRGTQYF. In DNA, the CDR3 is TGTGCCACCAGTGATGTAGCGGGGGGCCGGGGGACCCAGTACTTC.

In the case of this clonotype: Mismatch with germline at one junction end may stem from a read error. In DNA form, the CDR3 reads TGTGCCAGCACTTACAGTAACAATCAGCCCCAGCATTTT. It encodes CASTYSNNQPQHF. The chain employs TRBV6-5 and TRBJ1-5; D gene unclear. The CDR3 is 13 residues long. Looked up from germline, CDR1 is MNHEY and CDR2 is SVGAGI.

This clonotype has just a few counts. The rearrangement uses TRBV7-6 and TRBJ2-7, with 7 positions matching TRBD1. V lost 1 base, J lost 3 bases, and 15 bases stayed unmatched. This CDR3 spans 18 amino acids. Germline V CDR1 and CDR2: SGHVS, FNYEAQ. Here the CDR3 reads CASSLEGDSPVSHYEQYF. In DNA form, the CDR3 reads TGTGCCAGCAGCTTAGAGGGGGACAGCCCGGTTTCCCACTACGAGCAGTACTTC.

Comment on this clonotype: Compared with germline, one end of the junction differs, possibly owing to a read error. V and J are TRBV20-1 and TRBJ2-4, with 14 bases matching TRBD2. Germline lookup yields CDR1 DFQATT and CDR2 SNEGSKA (reference sequence). This CDR3 region has 15 residues. The CDR3 DNA sequence: TGCGGTGCTAGGCGACTAGCGGGAGGGGGGGACATTCAGTACTTC. This codes for CGARRLAGGGDIQYF.

This chain links TRBV27 with TRBJ2-2; 8 bases fit TRBD1. CDR3 length: 14 amino acids. V lost 6 bases and J lost 3; bases outside the gene matches: 3. The V gene's germline CDR1 is MNHEY and CDR2 SMNVEV (reference sequence). CDR3 loop: CASRTGVDTGELFF. In nucleotides, the CDR3 is TGTGCCAGCAGGACAGGGGTGGACACCGGGGAGCTGTTTTTT.

The chain couples TRBV12-3 or TRBV12-4 to TRBJ2-2; D is possibly TRBD1 (6 bases). The CDR3 is 16 residues long. Trimming removed 4 bases at V and 1 base at J, with 13 bases between. CDR3 residues: CASSSNRVQNTGELFF. DNA for the CDR3: TGTGCCAGCAGTTCGAACAGGGTACAGAACACCGGGGAGCTGTTTTTT.

The rearrangement uses TRBV9 and TRBJ1-1, with D perhaps TRBD1 (6 bases). CDR3 size: 15 residues. The germline V and J ends were trimmed by 4 bases and 4 bases, with 17 bases remaining between them. Germline CDR1 is SGDLS and CDR2 is YYNGEE. Written as DNA, the CDR3 is TGTGCCAGCAGCCCAAATACAGGGTGGGTCACTGAAGCTTTCTTT. Translated: CASSPNTGWVTEAFF.

CDR3 nucleotide sequence: TGTGCCAGCAGCTTGGGACACCAGTCCTACGAGCAGTACTTC. Translation: CASSLGHQSYEQYF. The chain recombines TRBV7-3 with TRBJ2-7; D might be TRBD1 (6 bases). The CDR3 is 14 residues long. Germline CDR1 is SGHTA and CDR2 is FQGTGA. The V end was cut by 3 bases, the J end by 1 base, with 10 bases between.

The gene calls are TRBV24-1 and TRBJ2-1; D not resolved. CDR1 is KGHDR and CDR2 is SFDVKD in the germline V gene. The CDR3 sequence is 14 residues long. The ends were cut back, 0 bases at V and 6 bases at J, with 8 bases in the middle. CDR3 region: CATSDLGHLNEQFF. In nucleotides, the CDR3 is TGTGCCACCAGTGATTTGGGGCACCTCAATGAGCAGTTCTTC.

V usage is TRBV27 and J usage is TRBJ2-3, with TRBD2 as a possible D gene (5 bases). The germline V and J ends were trimmed by 6 bases and 4 bases, with 11 bases remaining between them. This CDR3 comprises 13 residues. The germline V gene encodes CDR1 MNHEY and CDR2 SMNVEV (reference sequence). Here the CDR3 DNA reads TGTGCCAGCAGCCTAGCTAGAGCAGATACGCAGTATTTT. The encoded protein is CASSLARADTQYF.

The chain combines TRBV6-1 with TRBJ1-4, with a tentative D call TRBD1 (5 bases). The V gene's germline CDR1 is MNHNS and CDR2 SASEGT. With 6 bases removed from V and 7 bases from J, the gap between germline ends came to 18 bases. The CDR3 spans 15 residues. The CDR3 nucleotides read TGTGCCAGCAGCCCTGGGCGGGGGGGGACTGAAAAACTGTTTTTT. The encoded protein is CASSPGRGGTEKLFF.

The CDR3 reads CASSYGGRGTDTQYF. CDR3 bases: TGTGCCAGCAGTTACGGGGGGCGTGGGACAGATACGCAGTATTTT. This sequence joins TRBV6-5 and TRBJ2-3, with D perhaps TRBD1 or TRBD2 (6 bases each). The CDR3 extends over 15 amino acids. Trimming cost V 2 bases and J 3 bases, with 12 bases left between them. The germline V gene encodes CDR1 MNHEY and CDR2 SVGAGI.

V usage is TRBV7-9 and J usage is TRBJ2-1, with TRBD2 matching 10 bases. CDR3 length: 17 amino acids. The germline CDR1 and CDR2 sequences are SEHNR and FQNEAQ (reference sequence). V dropped 0 bases and J dropped 6; count of bases not matched to a gene: 8. CDR3 bases: TGTGCCAGCAGCTTAGCAGCGATAGCGGGAGGAATCAATGAGCAGTTCTTC. Protein: CASSLAAIAGGINEQFF.

The V and J genes are TRBV7-9 and TRBJ1-1; a possible D gene is TRBD1 (5 bases). V lost 5 bases, J lost 5 bases, and 15 bases lay in between. The V gene's germline CDR1 is SEHNR and CDR2 FQNEAQ (reference sequence). The CDR3 is 14 residues long. CDR3 in amino acids: CASSGRGQQTEAFF. The CDR3 DNA follows: TGTGCCAGCAGCGGGAGGGGCCAACAGACTGAAGCTTTCTTT.